These T cell receptor beta chains were read from a single sample in a study of technical replicates of blood from several donors. Some clones are missing from TCRdb's copy, which holds only in-frame ones; the method was immunoSEQ multiplex PCR. Here the sample spans more than 65,000 clones, nearly 98% being singletons. The sample comprised T cells isolated from PBMCs. The receptors were sampled from a human donor in good health. Both conserved end residues are part of each CDR3. The order of the fields is clone size, J gene, V gene, D gene, CDR3 length, CDR3 DNA, CDR3 protein. The D gene is left open where the match is weak. Clone size is given for some rows only: seen once, a few or many times, or a class if the clone is expanded.

>.|TRBJ1-5|TRBV6-1|.|14
TGTGCCAGCATGGGCAGCCCGAGTAATCAGCCCCAGCATTTT
CASMGSPSNQPQHF
>.|TRBJ1-5|TRBV6-1|TRBD1|14
TGTGCCAGCAGACAGGGGTATAGCAATCAGCCCCAGCATTTT
CASRQGYSNQPQHF
>.|TRBJ1-4|TRBV5-6|.|14
TGTGCCAGCAGCTTCCTTGCAACTAATGAAAAACTGTTTTTT
CASSFLATNEKLFF
>once|TRBJ2-3|TRBV29-1|TRBD2|15
TGCAGCGGTATGACTAGCGGGGCGATCACAGATACGCAGTATTTT
CSGMTSGAITDTQYF
>.|TRBJ1-3|TRBV5-1|TRBD1|16
TGCGCCAGCAGCTTGGCGGGACAGCTCTCTGGAAACACCATATATTTT
CASSLAGQLSGNTIYF
>.|TRBJ2-3|TRBV10-1|TRBD2|15
TGCGCCAGCAGTGAGTGGGTAGCGGGAGAAGATACGCAGTATTTT
CASSEWVAGEDTQYF
>.|TRBJ2-2|TRBV28|TRBD1|17
TGTGCCAGCAGTTTCCCGGGACAGGGTTCGAACACCGGGGAGCTGTTTTTT
CASSFPGQGSNTGELFF
>.|TRBJ1-1|TRBV2|.|11
TGTGCCAGCCGAAATTGGCGTAGCGCTTTCTTT
CASRNWRSAFF
>.|TRBJ1-1|TRBV28|.|14
TGTGCCAGCAGTTTATGGGCAGAGAACACTGAAGCTTTCTTT
CASSLWAENTEAFF
>.|TRBJ2-1|TRBV2|.|11
TGTGCCAGCAGTAAAGTTGGCGAGCAGTTCTTC
CASSKVGEQFF
>.|TRBJ1-4|TRBV11-3|.|15
TGTGCCAGCAGCCCAAACCCGGGATATAATGAAAAACTGTTTTTT
CASSPNPGYNEKLFF
>.|TRBJ2-2|TRBV27|.|14
TGTGCCAGCAGCCGTAGCGGGAACACCGGGGAGCTGTTTTTT
CASSRSGNTGELFF
>.|TRBJ1-2|TRBV9|.|18
TGTGCCAGCAGCGTAAGGTGGGGAGGAAGCGTTGGGATTAGCGGCTACACCTTC
CASSVRWGGSVGISGYTF
>.|TRBJ1-2|TRBV11-2|.|16
TGTGCCAGCAGCTTTCAAACAGGTCCTACTAACTATGGCTACACCTTC
CASSFQTGPTNYGYTF
>.|TRBJ2-4|TRBV2|TRBD1|11
TGTGCCAGCAGTGACAGGGGGATTCAGTACTTC
CASSDRGIQYF
>.|TRBJ2-3|TRBV4-1|.|12
TGCGCCAGCAGCCTTCAGGGGGATACGCAGTATTTT
CASSLQGDTQYF
>few|TRBJ1-1|TRBV7-9|.|13
TGTGCCAGCAGCTTGACAGTTGACACTGAAGCTTTCTTT
CASSLTVDTEAFF
>.|TRBJ2-5|TRBV2|TRBD1|13
TGTGCCAGCAAGGACAGGGCTGGAGAGACCCAGTACTTC
CASKDRAGETQYF
>once|TRBJ2-1|TRBV15|TRBD2|17
TGTGCCACCAGCAGCGGCGGACTAGCGGGGGCGTACAATGAGCAGTTCTTC
CATSSGGLAGAYNEQFF
>once|TRBJ2-5|TRBV29-1|.|13
TGCAGCGTTGAAGTCGTCACTCAAGAGACCCAGTACTTC
CSVEVVTQETQYF
>.|TRBJ1-3|TRBV4-1|TRBD1|16
TGCGCCAGCAGCCTAAGTCAGGGGGCGGCTGGAAACACCATATATTTT
CASSLSQGAAGNTIYF
>.|TRBJ2-7|TRBV7-9|TRBD1|12
TGTGCCGTATCAACAGGGGGTTACGAGCAGTACTTC
CAVSTGGYEQYF
>.|TRBJ2-1|TRBV2|TRBD2|15
TGTGCCAGCAGGACACCGGGACTAGTCGGGAATGAGCAGTTCTTC
CASRTPGLVGNEQFF
>once|TRBJ2-2|TRBV18|.|14
TGTGCCAGCTCACCAACTAGGGAGTCCGGGGAGCTGTTTTTT
CASSPTRESGELFF
>.|TRBJ1-5|TRBV5-1|TRBD1|15
TGCGCCAGCAGCTCGGGACAGGGGACCAATCAGCCCCAGCATTTT
CASSSGQGTNQPQHF
>.|TRBJ1-3|TRBV12-5|TRBD1|15
TGTGCTAGTGGTCCCGACAGGGATCCTGGAAACACCATATATTTT
CASGPDRDPGNTIYF
>once|TRBJ2-2|TRBV13|TRBD2|16
TGTGCCAGCAGCTTGCTAGCGGGGCGAAGCACCGGGGAGCTGTTTTTT
CASSLLAGRSTGELFF
>.|TRBJ2-3|TRBV28|TRBD2|15
TGTGCCAGCAGTTTATGGACTAGCGGCACAGATACGCAGTATTTT
CASSLWTSGTDTQYF
>.|TRBJ1-3|TRBV9|TRBD1|16
TGTGCCAGCAGCGCCCCTAGACAGGGGGGAGGAAACACCATATATTTT
CASSAPRQGGGNTIYF
>.|TRBJ1-3|TRBV14|.|19
TGTGCCAGCAGCCAATTCGGGGGGGGTATACCATCCTCTGGAAACACCATATATTTT
CASSQFGGGIPSSGNTIYF
>.|TRBJ2-3|TRBV7-8|TRBD2|15
TGTGCCAGCAGCTTGGGCGGGGGGCCCACAGATACGCAGTATTTT
CASSLGGGPTDTQYF
>.|TRBJ2-5|TRBV11-3|.|13
TGTGCCAGCAGCTCCGGGTACCAAGAGACCCAGTACTTC
CASSSGYQETQYF
>.|TRBJ1-2|TRBV18|TRBD1|17
TGTGCCAGCTCACCACAGGAGACAGGGTTGAATAACTATGGCTACACCTTC
CASSPQETGLNNYGYTF
>.|TRBJ2-1|TRBV10-3|.|13
TGTGCCCACCAGGGTACTCCGGGCAATGAGCAGTTCTTC
CAHQGTPGNEQFF
>.|TRBJ2-3|TRBV7-9|.|16
TGTGCCAGCAGCTTAAGGGCAGGGGTCCGCACAGATACGCAGTATTTT
CASSLRAGVRTDTQYF
>.|TRBJ2-7|TRBV6-6|.|16
TGTGCCAGCAGTTACTCCGGAGGGTCCACCACGTTCGAGCAGTACTTC
CASSYSGGSTTFEQYF
>.|TRBJ1-2|TRBV30|.|16
TGTGCCTGGAGTACCCCCGGGGGGGGAAGTCACTATGGCTACACCTTC
CAWSTPGGGSHYGYTF
>.|TRBJ1-2|TRBV27|TRBD1|16
TGTGCCAGCAGTTTACCCCGACAGGGGGTCCACTATGGCTACACCTTC
CASSLPRQGVHYGYTF
>.|TRBJ2-2|TRBV7-9|.|14
TGTGCCAGCAGCTTTGTCCCTGACACCGGGGAGCTGTTTTTT
CASSFVPDTGELFF
>.|TRBJ1-4|TRBV5-1|.|16
TGCGCCAGCAGTAGGGGGGGAAACCCTGAAGGTGAAAAACTGTTTTTT
CASSRGGNPEGEKLFF
>.|TRBJ1-4|TRBV7-8|.|15
TGTGCCAGCAGCTTTATAGCGGGGCGGAATGAAAAACTGTTTTTT
CASSFIAGRNEKLFF
>.|TRBJ2-2|TRBV7-9|TRBD2|17
TGTGCCAGCACTTCTCCTTCCGGGACTAGTGACACCGGGGAGCTGTTTTTT
CASTSPSGTSDTGELFF
>.|TRBJ1-3|TRBV7-6|TRBD1|14
TGTGCCAGCAGCCCAGCGACAGGGGGGAACACCATATATTTT
CASSPATGGNTIYF
>.|TRBJ2-7|TRBV7-6|.|15
TGTGCCAGCAGCTCTGGGCCGGGAGTTTCCTACGAGCAGTACTTC
CASSSGPGVSYEQYF
>.|TRBJ1-1|TRBV29-1|.|12
TGCAGCGGGGGGGGGCGCGGTACTGAAGCTTTCTTT
CSGGGRGTEAFF
>.|TRBJ2-7|TRBV7-2|.|15
TGTGCCAGCAGCTTAGGAAGGGGGGGGGCCTACGAGCAGTACTTC
CASSLGRGGAYEQYF
>.|TRBJ2-3|TRBV6-1|.|15
TGTGCCAGCAGTGCCTCAGGGGCACCCACAGATACGCAGTATTTT
CASSASGAPTDTQYF
>.|TRBJ1-2|TRBV15|.|12
TGTGCCACCAGCAGAGATCAAGCCCATGGCACCTTC
CATSRDQAHGTF
>.|TRBJ1-2|TRBV6-6|.|13
TGTGCCAGCAGTTACGGGGAGGCCTATGGCTACACCTTC
CASSYGEAYGYTF
>once|TRBJ1-5|TRBV7-2|TRBD1|16
TGTGCCAGCAGCTTAGCGACAGGGACTAGCAATCAGCCCCAGCATTTT
CASSLATGTSNQPQHF
>.|TRBJ1-5|TRBV7-9|.|12
TGTGCCAGCAGCCCCCAGAATCAGCCCCAGCATTTT
CASSPQNQPQHF
>.|TRBJ2-4|TRBV7-9|.|16
TGTGCCAGCAGCTTATTCGACAGTTTAGCCAAAAACATTCAGTACTTC
CASSLFDSLAKNIQYF
>.|TRBJ2-1|TRBV7-9|TRBD2|15
TGTGCCAGCAGCACGACTAGCGGGAGCGGTGGTGAGCAGTTCTTC
CASSTTSGSGGEQFF
>.|TRBJ2-7|TRBV5-1|.|14
TGCGCCAGCAGCTTGGGTGCAGGGCTAGACGAGCAGTACTTC
CASSLGAGLDEQYF